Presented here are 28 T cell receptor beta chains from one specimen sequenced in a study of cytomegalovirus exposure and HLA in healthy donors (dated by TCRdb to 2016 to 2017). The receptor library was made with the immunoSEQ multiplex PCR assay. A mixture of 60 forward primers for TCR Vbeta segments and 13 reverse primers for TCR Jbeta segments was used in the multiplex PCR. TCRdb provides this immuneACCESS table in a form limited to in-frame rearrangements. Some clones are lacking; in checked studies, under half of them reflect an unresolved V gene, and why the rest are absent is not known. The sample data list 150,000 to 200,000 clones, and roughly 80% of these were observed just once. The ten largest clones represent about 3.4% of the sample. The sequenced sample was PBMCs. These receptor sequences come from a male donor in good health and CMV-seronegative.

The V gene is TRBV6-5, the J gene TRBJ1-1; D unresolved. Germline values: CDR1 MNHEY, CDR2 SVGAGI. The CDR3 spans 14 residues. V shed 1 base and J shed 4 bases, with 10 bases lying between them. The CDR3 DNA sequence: TGTGCCAGCAGTTACTGGTTTCGGGGCACTGAAGCTTTCTTT. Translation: CASSYWFRGTEAFF.

As DNA, the CDR3 is TGCGCCAGCAGCTCCGAGAGTTTAACAGGGCCGAGAAATTCACCCCTCCACTTT. Translation: CASSSESLTGPRNSPLHF. The gene calls are TRBV5-1 and TRBJ1-6; tentatively, D is TRBD1 (6 bases). The CDR3 has 18 residues. Looked up from germline, CDR1 is SGHRS and CDR2 is YFSETQ. V was trimmed by 3 bases and J by 7 bases, leaving 23 bases between them.

The CDR3 nucleotides are TGTGCCAGCAGCTTTTTCAGGGGCCAAGGTGAAGCTTTCTTT. It yields the protein CASSFFRGQGEAFF. This sequence joins TRBV7-2 and TRBJ1-1; D possibly corresponds to TRBD1 (6 bases). Trimming left V 3 bases short and J 7 bases short, with 15 bases between. The CDR3 sequence is 14 residues long. The germline V gene encodes CDR1 SGHTA and CDR2 FQGNSA.

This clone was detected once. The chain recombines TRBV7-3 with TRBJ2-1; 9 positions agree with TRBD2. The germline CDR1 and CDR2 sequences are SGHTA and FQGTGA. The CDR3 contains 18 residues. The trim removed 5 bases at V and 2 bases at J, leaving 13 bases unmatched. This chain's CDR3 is CASSPISRAGGPYNEQFF. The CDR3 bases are TGTGCCAGCAGCCCCATATCCCGAGCGGGGGGCCCCTACAATGAGCAGTTCTTC. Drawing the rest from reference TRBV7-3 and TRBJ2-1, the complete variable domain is GAGVSQTPSNKVTEKGKYVELRCDPISGHTALYWYRQSLGQGPEFLIYFQGTGAADDSGLPNDRFFAVRPEGSVSTLKIQRTERGDSAVYLCASSPISRAGGPYNEQFFGPGTRLTVL.

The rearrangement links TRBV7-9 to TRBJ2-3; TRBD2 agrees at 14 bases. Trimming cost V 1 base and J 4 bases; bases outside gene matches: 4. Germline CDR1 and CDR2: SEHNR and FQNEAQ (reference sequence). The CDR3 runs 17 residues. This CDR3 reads CASSLGLAGGPSDTQYF. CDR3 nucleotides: TGTGCCAGCAGCTTAGGACTAGCGGGGGGGCCATCAGATACGCAGTATTTT.

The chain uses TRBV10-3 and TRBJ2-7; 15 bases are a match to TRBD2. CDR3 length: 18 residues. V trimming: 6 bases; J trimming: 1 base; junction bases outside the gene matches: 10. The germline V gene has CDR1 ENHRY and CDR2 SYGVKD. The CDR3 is CAISPGLAGGRGSYEQYF. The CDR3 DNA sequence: TGTGCCATCAGCCCGGGACTAGCGGGGGGCCGGGGGTCCTACGAGCAGTACTTC.

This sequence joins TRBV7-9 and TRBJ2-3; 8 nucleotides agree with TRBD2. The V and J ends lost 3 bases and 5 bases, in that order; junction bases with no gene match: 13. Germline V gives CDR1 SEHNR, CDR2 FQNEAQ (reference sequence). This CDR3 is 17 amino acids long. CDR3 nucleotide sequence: TGTGCCAGCAGCTTCACGGAACGGACTAGCCAGGGAGATACGCAGTATTTT. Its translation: CASSFTERTSQGDTQYF.

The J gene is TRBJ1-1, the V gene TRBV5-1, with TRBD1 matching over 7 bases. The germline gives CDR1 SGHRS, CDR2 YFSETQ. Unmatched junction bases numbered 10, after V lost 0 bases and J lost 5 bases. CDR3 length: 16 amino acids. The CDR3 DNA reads TGCGCCAGCAGCTTGGGGGACAGTTTGGGGAGGACTGAAGCTTTCTTT. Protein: CASSLGDSLGRTEAFF.

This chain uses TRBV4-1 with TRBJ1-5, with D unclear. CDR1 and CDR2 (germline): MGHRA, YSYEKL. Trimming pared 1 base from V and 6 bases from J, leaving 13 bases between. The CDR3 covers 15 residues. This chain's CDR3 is CASSQVRGSAQPQHF. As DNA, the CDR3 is TGCGCCAGCAGCCAAGTTCGGGGTTCGGCTCAGCCCCAGCATTTT.

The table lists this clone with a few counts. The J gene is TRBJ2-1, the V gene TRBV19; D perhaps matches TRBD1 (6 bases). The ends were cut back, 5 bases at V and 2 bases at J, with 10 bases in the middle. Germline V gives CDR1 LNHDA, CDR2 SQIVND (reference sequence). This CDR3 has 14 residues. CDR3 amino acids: CASSGTYTYNEQFF. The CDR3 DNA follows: TGTGCCAGTAGTGGGACATATACCTACAATGAGCAGTTCTTC.

CDR3 DNA: TGTGCCAGCAGACGGGACAGGTTCTCCTACGAGCAGTACTTC. It translates to CASRRDRFSYEQYF. The gene calls are TRBV7-9 and TRBJ2-7; 8 bases line up with TRBD1. Germline lookup yields CDR1 SEHNR and CDR2 FQNEAQ (reference sequence). The length of the CDR3 is 14 residues. The junction had 4 bases not matched to a gene; V was cut back by 6 bases and J by 0 bases.

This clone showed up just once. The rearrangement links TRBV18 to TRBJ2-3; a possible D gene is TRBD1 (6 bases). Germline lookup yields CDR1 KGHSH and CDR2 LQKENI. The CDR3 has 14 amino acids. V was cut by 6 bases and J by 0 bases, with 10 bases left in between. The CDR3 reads CASSLDSSTDTQYF. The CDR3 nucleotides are TGTGCCAGCTCGTTGGACAGTAGCACAGATACGCAGTATTTT.

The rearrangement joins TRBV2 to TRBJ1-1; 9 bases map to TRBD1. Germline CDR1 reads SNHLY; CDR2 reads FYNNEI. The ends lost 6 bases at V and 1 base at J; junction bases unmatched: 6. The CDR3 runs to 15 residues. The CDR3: CASRIQGAGNTEAFF. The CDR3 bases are TGTGCCAGCAGAATACAGGGGGCGGGGAACACTGAAGCTTTCTTT.

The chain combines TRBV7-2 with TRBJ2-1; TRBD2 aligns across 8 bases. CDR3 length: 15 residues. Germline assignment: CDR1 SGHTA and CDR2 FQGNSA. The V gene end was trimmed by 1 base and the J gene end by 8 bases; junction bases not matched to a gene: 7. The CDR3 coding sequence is TGTGCCAGCAGCTTAGAAGGCGGGGGGTTGGATGAGCAGTTCTTC. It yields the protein CASSLEGGGLDEQFF.

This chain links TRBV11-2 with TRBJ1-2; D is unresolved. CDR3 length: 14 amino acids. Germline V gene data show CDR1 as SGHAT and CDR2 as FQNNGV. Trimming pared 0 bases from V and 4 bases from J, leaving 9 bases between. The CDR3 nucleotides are TGTGCCAGCAGCTTAGATACGGCAGGCTATGGCTACACCTTC. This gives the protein CASSLDTAGYGYTF.

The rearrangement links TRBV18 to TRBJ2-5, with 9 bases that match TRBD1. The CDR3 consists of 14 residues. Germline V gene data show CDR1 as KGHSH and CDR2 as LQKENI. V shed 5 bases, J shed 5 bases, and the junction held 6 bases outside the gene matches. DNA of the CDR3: TGTGCCAGCTCAGAGGACAGGGGCAGGGAGACCCAGTACTTC. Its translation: CASSEDRGRETQYF.

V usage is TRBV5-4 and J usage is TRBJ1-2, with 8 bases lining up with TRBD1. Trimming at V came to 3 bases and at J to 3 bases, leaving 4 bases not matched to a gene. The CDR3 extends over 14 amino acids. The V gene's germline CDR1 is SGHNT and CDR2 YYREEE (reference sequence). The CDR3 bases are TGTGCCAGCAGCTCAGGGGGCGTTGACTATGGCTACACCTTC. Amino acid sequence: CASSSGGVDYGYTF.

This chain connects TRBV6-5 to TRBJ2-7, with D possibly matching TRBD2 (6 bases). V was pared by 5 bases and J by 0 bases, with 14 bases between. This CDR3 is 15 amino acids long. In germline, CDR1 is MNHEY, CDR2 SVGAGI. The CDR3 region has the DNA TGTGCCAGCAGTGGAAGAATGGGGGGCTCCTACGAGCAGTACTTC. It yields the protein CASSGRMGGSYEQYF.

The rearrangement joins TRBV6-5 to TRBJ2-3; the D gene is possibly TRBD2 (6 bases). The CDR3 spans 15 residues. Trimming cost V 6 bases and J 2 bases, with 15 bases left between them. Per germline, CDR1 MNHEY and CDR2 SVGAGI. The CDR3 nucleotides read TGTGCCAGCAGCGGGACTTACAGTGTCACAGATACGCAGTATTTT. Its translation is CASSGTYSVTDTQYF.

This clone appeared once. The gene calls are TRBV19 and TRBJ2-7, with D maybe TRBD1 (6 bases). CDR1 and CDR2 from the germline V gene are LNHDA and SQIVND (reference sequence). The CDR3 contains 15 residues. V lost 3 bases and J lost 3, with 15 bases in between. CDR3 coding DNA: TGTGCCAGTAGTATTGGGCGCGGCAGGGGCTACGAGCAGTACTTC. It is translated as CASSIGRGRGYEQYF.

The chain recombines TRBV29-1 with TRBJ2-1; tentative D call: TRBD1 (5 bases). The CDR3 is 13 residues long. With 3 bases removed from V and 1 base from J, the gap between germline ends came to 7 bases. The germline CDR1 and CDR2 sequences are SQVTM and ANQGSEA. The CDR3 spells CSVEQGSYNEQFF. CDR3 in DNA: TGCAGCGTTGAGCAGGGTTCCTACAATGAGCAGTTCTTC.

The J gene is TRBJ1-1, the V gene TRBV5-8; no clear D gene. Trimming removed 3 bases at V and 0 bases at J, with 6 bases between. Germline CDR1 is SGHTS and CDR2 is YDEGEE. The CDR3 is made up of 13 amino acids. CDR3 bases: TGTGCCAGCAGCTCGAGGCTGAACACTGAAGCTTTCTTT. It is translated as CASSSRLNTEAFF. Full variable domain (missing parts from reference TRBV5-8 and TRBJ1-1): EAGVTQSPTHLIKTRGQQATLRCSPISGHTSVYWYQQALGLGLQFLLWYDEGEERNRGNFPPRFSGRQFPNYSSELNVNALELEDSALYLCASSSRLNTEAFFGQGTRLTVV.

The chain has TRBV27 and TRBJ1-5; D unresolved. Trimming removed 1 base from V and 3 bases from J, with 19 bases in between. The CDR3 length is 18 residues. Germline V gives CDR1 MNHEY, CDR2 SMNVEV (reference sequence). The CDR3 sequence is CASSLFGSGDTNNQPQHF. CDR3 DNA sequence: TGTGCCAGCAGTTTATTCGGGTCGGGAGACACAAACAATCAGCCCCAGCATTTT.

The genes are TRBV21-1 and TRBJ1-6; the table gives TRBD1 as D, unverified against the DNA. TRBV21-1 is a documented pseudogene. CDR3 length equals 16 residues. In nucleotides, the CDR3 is TGTGCCAGCAGCACCCGGGACAGGGATTTATCTTCACCCCTCCACTTT. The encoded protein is CASSTRDRDLSSPLHF.

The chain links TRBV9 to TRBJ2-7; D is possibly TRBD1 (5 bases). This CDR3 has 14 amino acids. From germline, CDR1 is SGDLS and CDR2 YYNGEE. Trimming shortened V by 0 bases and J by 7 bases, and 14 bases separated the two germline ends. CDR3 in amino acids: CASSVAQDTREQYF. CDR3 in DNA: TGTGCCAGCAGCGTAGCACAGGATACCAGGGAGCAGTACTTC.

This CDR3 reads CASSLAPGGVGYTF. DNA for the CDR3: TGCGCCAGCAGCTTGGCTCCTGGGGGGGTTGGCTACACCTTC. The chain has TRBV5-1 and TRBJ1-2, with a tentative D call TRBD1 (5 bases). Germline CDR1 is SGHRS and CDR2 is YFSETQ. V shed 0 bases and J shed 7 bases, with 13 bases lying between them. The length of the CDR3 is 14 residues.

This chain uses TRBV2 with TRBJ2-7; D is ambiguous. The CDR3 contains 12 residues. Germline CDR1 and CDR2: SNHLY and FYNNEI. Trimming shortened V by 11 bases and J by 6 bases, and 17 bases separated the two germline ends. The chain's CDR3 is CASQEEPGEQYF. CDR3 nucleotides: TGTGCCTCCCAGGAAGAGCCCGGCGAGCAGTACTTC.

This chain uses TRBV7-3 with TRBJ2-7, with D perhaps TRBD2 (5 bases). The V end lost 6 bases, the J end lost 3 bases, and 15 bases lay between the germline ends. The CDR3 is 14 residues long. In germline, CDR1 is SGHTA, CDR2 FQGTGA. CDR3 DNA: TGTGCCAGCAGTCCCGGTCGGGGAAACTACGAGCAGTACTTC. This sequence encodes CASSPGRGNYEQYF. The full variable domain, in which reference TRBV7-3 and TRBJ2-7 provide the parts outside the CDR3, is GAGVSQTPSNKVTEKGKYVELRCDPISGHTALYWYRQSLGQGPEFLIYFQGTGAADDSGLPNDRFFAVRPEGSVSTLKIQRTERGDSAVYLCASSPGRGNYEQYFGPGTRLTVT.